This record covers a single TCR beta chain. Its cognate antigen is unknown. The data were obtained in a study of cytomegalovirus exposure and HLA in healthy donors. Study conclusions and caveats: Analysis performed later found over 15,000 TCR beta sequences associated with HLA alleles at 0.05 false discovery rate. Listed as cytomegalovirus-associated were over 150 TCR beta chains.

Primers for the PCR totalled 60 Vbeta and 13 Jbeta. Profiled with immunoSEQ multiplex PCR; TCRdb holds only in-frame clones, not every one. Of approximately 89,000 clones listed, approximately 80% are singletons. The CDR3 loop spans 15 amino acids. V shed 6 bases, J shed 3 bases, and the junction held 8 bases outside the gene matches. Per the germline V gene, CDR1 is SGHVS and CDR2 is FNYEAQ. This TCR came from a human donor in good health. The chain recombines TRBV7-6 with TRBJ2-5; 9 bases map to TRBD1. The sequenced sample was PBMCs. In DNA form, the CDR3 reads TGTGCCAGCAGTCGACAGGGGGTAGGAGAAGAGACCCAGTACTTC. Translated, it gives CASSRQGVGEETQYF.